The sequence of this TCR beta chain was determined in a study of blood T cell repertoires in COVID-19. Study overall: Samples taken during acute and convalescent COVID-19 were collected in the United States, Italy and Spain.

Each recovered donor of Cohort 3 presented with two negative PCRs, clearance, or symptom resolution. Germline V lookup: CDR1 KGHSH, CDR2 LQKENI. Trimming removed 7 bases at V and 6 bases at J, with 16 bases between. The CDR3 runs to 13 residues. Here immunoSEQ multiplex PCR was the method, and the copy in TCRdb shows in-frame clones only, minus some. The sample has about 330,000 clones, about 90% seen once. The sample consisted of PBMCs or T cells enriched from blood (not recorded which). This chain uses TRBV18 with TRBJ2-7; maybe TRBD1 (6 bases). The receptor's source is a man aged 25-40 years who had recovered from COVID-19. CDR3 DNA: TGTGCCAGCTTCCTATCCCAGGGGAGCGAGCAGTACTTC. Translated: CASFLSQGSEQYF.